The 2 T cell receptor beta chains below come from one sample, sequenced in a study of Graves' ophthalmopathy and Graves' hyperthyroidism. RNA transcripts provided the template for amplifying TCR beta CDR3 regions. Scientists carried out first-round RT-PCR using HTBI primers and then a second-round multiplex PCR. TCRdb used MiXCR to reprocess the multiplex PCR reads, holding one entry per CDR3 protein. The repertoire holds a few hundred thousand distinct CDR3 sequences, with approximately 18% as singletons. Sequenced sample: peripheral blood. The receptors originated from an adult woman with stable Graves' hyperthyroidism.

At least ten counts were recorded for this clonotype. The CDR3 is CASSFQDTVNTEAFF. The CDR3 bases are TGTGCCAGCAGTTTTCAGGACACAGTGAACACTGAAGCTTTCTTT. The chain carries TRBV12-3 or TRBV12-4 and TRBJ1-1; tentative D call: TRBD1 (5 bases). The CDR3 is made up of 15 amino acids. The V gene lost 3 bases and the J gene lost 0 bases, with 11 bases spanning the gap.

The chain has TRBV18 and TRBJ1-6; no clear D gene. V lost 3 bases, J lost 9 bases, and 18 bases lay in between. The CDR3 runs to 16 residues. Germline CDR1 reads KGHSH; CDR2 reads LQKENI. The DNA of the CDR3 is TGTGCCAGCTCACCCGCGGTCCGGGGTGAAGGTTCACCCCTCCACTTT. This translates into CASSPAVRGEGSPLHF. The full variable domain, rest sourced from reference TRBV18 and TRBJ1-6, is NAGVMQNPRHLVRRRGQEARLRCSPMKGHSHVYWYRQLPEEGLKFMVYLQKENIIDESGMPKERFSAEFPKEGPSILRIQQVVRGDSAAYFCASSPAVRGEGSPLHFGNGTRLTVT.